Here is one TCR beta chain with its context. Its antigen is unidentified. Possible read error: a much larger clone is one base away. MiXCR, applied by TCRdb to the reads, yields one record per CDR3 protein. In the table there are over 250,000 distinct CDR3 sequences, around 20% of which are singletons. This entry is derived from a study of T cell repertoires in cytomegalovirus infection. Per germline, CDR1 LNHDA and CDR2 SQIVND (reference sequence). The CDR3 consists of 15 residues. This TCR was recovered from a human donor in good health (CMV status not recorded). Some clones in this sample may be carry-over from other donors' samples. The chain combines TRBV19 with TRBJ1-6; 8 nucleotides align to TRBD1. Specimen: cultured PBMCs, collected from culture after CMV antigen stimulation. In nucleotides, the CDR3 is TGTGTCAGTAGTCCTTGGACAGGGCCGGGGTCACCCCTCCACTTT. Amino acid sequence: CVSSPWTGPGSPLHF.